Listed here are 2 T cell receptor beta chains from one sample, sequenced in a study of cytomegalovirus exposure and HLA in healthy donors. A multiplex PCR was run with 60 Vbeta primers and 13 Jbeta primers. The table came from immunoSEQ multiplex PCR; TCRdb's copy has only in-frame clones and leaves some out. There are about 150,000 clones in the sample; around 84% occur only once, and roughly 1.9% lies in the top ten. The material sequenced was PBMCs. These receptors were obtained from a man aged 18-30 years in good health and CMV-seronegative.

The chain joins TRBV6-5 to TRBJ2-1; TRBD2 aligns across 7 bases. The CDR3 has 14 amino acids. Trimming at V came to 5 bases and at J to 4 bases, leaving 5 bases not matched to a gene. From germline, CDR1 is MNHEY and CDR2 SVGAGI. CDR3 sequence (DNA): TGTGCCAGCAGTGTAGGCGGGGGTTACAATGAGCAGTTCTTC. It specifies CASSVGGGYNEQFF.

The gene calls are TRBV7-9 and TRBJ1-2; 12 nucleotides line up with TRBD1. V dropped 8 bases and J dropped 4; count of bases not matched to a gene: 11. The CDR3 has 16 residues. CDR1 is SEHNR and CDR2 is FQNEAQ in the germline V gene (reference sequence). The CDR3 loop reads CASAGTGGGGGYGYTF. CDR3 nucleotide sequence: TGTGCCAGCGCTGGGACAGGGGGCGGTGGGGGCTATGGCTACACCTTC.